This T cell receptor (beta chain) was sequenced for a study of blood T cell repertoires in COVID-19. Study-level information: Samples of COVID-19 (acute and convalescent) were obtained from the United States, Italy and Spain. PBMCs, B-cell-depleted T cells, or T cells provided the cDNA or gDNA that made up the material.

In the authors' methods: Amplification from reference gene primers served as the basis for estimated nucleated cell counts. The assay was immunoSEQ multiplex PCR, and TCRdb's table has in-frame clones only and misses some. V, J and clone size derive from that table, while D and trimming were established from the DNA sequence. This sample yields 130,000 or so clones, of which approximately 87% are seen a single time; more than 2% belongs to the top ten. Comments on this clone: Other nucleotide sequences in the sample specify the same CDR3.

The V gene lost 2 bases and the J gene lost 2 bases, with 11 bases spanning the gap. Germline V gives CDR1 MNHNY, CDR2 SVGAGI (reference sequence). The length of the CDR3 is 15 residues. The chain is built from TRBV6-6 and TRBJ2-3; D may be TRBD1 (6 bases). This TCR was sampled from a man between 65 and 85 years old with active COVID-19. Source material: peripheral blood. DNA for the CDR3: TGTGCCAGCAGTTACCCCACAGGGATCACAGATACGCAGTATTTT. The encoded protein is CASSYPTGITDTQYF.